These 7 T cell receptor beta chains were all obtained from the same sample, sequenced in a study of patients and donors after allogeneic stem cell transplantation. TCRdb used MiXCR to reprocess the RT-PCR reads, holding one entry per CDR3 protein. The sample contains some 880,000 distinct CDR3 sequences, roughly 18% of which appear only once. Sequencing input: blood, either unsorted or a sorted T cell fraction (not recorded which). Receptors were obtained from a human donor who was either an allogeneic HSCT recipient or a stem cell or donor lymphocyte infusion donor (not recorded which). It is not recorded whose cells these are; they may come from a transplant donor.

There are many counts of this clonotype. CDR3 sequence reads: CASSLRDSYTEAFF. The DNA of the CDR3 is TGTGCCAGCAGTCTACGGGACAGTTACACTGAAGCTTTCTTT. The chain links TRBV12-3 or TRBV12-4 to TRBJ1-1; the match to TRBD1 covers 7 bases. The CDR3 has 14 residues. The trim removed 5 bases at V and 3 bases at J, leaving 6 bases unmatched.

The chain carries TRBV4-1 and TRBJ2-1; TRBD2 agrees at 7 bases. The germline V gene encodes CDR1 MGHRA and CDR2 YSYEKL. V was pared by 2 bases and J by 6 bases, with 7 bases of the junction left unmatched. The length of the CDR3 is 15 residues. The DNA for the CDR3 is TGCGCCAGCAGCCAACTGGGACTATTCTCCAATGAGCAGTTCTTC. It translates to CASSQLGLFSNEQFF.

This chain connects TRBV15 to TRBJ1-5; possibly TRBD1 for D (5 bases). The ends were cut back, 0 bases at V and 0 bases at J, with 15 bases in the middle. Germline V gene lookup returns CDR1 LNHNV and CDR2 YYDKDF (reference sequence). CDR3 length: 18 residues. The CDR3 spells CATSRDRVTGYSNQPQHF. In nucleotides, the CDR3 is TGTGCCACCAGCAGAGATCGGGTAACAGGATATAGCAATCAGCCCCAGCATTTT.

This clonotype has a handful of counts. The chain employs TRBV9 and TRBJ1-1; 10 bases fit TRBD1. Trimming removed 3 bases from V and 12 bases from J; junction bases left unmatched: 8. CDR3 length: 13 residues. Per the germline V gene, CDR1 is SGDLS and CDR2 is YYNGEE. CDR3 nucleotide sequence: TGTGCCAGCAGCGAGGGGGGACAGGGGTTTACTTTCTTT. It encodes CASSEGGQGFTFF.

V gene TRBV5-1 combines with J gene TRBJ2-3; unclear D gene. The CDR3 spans 12 residues. Germline CDR1 SGHRS, CDR2 YFSETQ. V lost 5 bases, J lost 2 bases, and 6 bases lay in between. In DNA form, the CDR3 reads TGCGCCAGCAGGGCCATCACAGATACGCAGTATTTT. Translation: CASRAITDTQYF.

The rearrangement joins TRBV7-8 to TRBJ1-2, with no clear D. This CDR3 comprises 14 residues. The germline V gene encodes CDR1 SGHVS and CDR2 FQNEAQ. The V gene lost 1 base and the J gene lost 0 bases, with 6 bases spanning the gap. The CDR3 protein is CASSLVQTNYGYTF. The CDR3 region has the DNA TGTGCCAGCAGCTTAGTCCAGACTAACTATGGCTACACCTTC.

This clonotype has more than one count but fewer than ten. The V call is TRBV20-1, the J call TRBJ2-2; D is unclear. Germline values: CDR1 DFQATT, CDR2 SNEGSKA (reference sequence). The CDR3 runs to 11 residues. V was clipped by 6 bases and J by 6 bases, with 8 bases between them. The CDR3 protein is CSASGPGELFF. CDR3 coding DNA: TGCAGTGCCTCGGGTCCCGGGGAGCTGTTTTTT.